This T cell receptor beta chain was sequenced during a study of T cells after yellow fever vaccination. Study context: When fractions had low cell numbers, they were prepared with SMART-Seq v4 Ultra Low Input.

TCRdb passed the 5' RACE reads through MiXCR, listing each CDR3 protein once. The sample carries 500,000 to 650,000 distinct CDR3 sequences, about 17% recorded once. This clonotype appeared a few times. Its antigen is unidentified. The J segment lost 2 bases and the V segment lost 5 bases, leaving 4 bases of the junction unmatched. Germline CDR1 LGHDT, CDR2 YNNKEL (reference sequence). This CDR3 is 14 amino acids long. Findings and limits, study-wide: Clonotypes shared by both compartments, CD4 and CD8, made up a small share.

The V and J genes are TRBV3-1 and TRBJ2-5, with 8 positions matching TRBD2. The clonotype originates from a man aged 18 to 29 who received the YFV17D yellow fever vaccine. Material: PBMCs, obtained 4 to 6 days after the first yellow fever vaccination. CDR3 region: CASSVGTRQETQYF. The CDR3 nucleotides read TGTGCCAGCAGCGTCGGGACTAGGCAAGAGACCCAGTACTTC.